Sequencing of this T cell receptor (beta chain) was carried out in a study of blood T cells in healthy people across ages. Notes on this clonotype: The junction differs from germline at one of its ends, possibly a read error.

Using a J-beta primer mix together with a sample-barcoded 5' primer, a second PCR was run for about 6 to 11 cycles. TCRdb re-analysed the 5' RACE reads in MiXCR, keeping a single row per CDR3 protein. The sample lists fewer than 1 million distinct CDR3 sequences, under 45% seen once, with about a fifth in the top ten. The receptor was isolated from a man aged 55 to 70 in good health. The sequencing input was blood.

The CDR3 region has the DNA TGTGCCAGCAGCATTACCGGGACAGGGTACAATAAGCAGTTCTTC. This codes for CASSITGTGYNKQFF. The V call is TRBV7-2, the J call TRBJ2-1, with TRBD1 matching 9 bases. Germline lookup yields CDR1 SGHTA and CDR2 FQGNSA. This CDR3 contains 15 residues.